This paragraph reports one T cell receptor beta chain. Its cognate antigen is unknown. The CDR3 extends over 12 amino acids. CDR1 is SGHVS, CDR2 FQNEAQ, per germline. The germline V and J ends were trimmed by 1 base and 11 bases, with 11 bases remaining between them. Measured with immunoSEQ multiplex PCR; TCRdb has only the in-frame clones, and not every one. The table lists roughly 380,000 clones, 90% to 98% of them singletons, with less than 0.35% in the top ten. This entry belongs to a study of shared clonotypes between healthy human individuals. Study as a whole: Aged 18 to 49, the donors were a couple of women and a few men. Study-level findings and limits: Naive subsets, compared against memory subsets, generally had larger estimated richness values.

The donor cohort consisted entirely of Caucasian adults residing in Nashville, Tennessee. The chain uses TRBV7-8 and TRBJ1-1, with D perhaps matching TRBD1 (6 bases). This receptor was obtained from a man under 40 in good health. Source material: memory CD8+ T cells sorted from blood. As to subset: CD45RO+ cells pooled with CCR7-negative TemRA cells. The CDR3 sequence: CASSLGAGQAFF. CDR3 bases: TGTGCCAGCAGCTTAGGCGCAGGACAGGCTTTCTTT.